The 8 T cell receptor beta chains given below trace back to one sample, sequenced in a study of early stage breast cancer tumors. Data came from immunoSEQ multiplex PCR; TCRdb stores just in-frame clones and leaves some out. The data show over 25,000 clones, roughly 78% seen once. Material for sequencing was blood. Receptors were obtained from a person between 60 and 70 years old with breast cancer.

Concerning this clone itself: Different DNA sequences within this sample yield the same CDR3. The chain joins TRBV7-9 to TRBJ1-2; maybe TRBD1 (6 bases). Trimming took 4 bases from V and 4 from J, leaving 16 bases between them. This CDR3 has 15 residues. In germline, CDR1 is SEHNR, CDR2 FQNEAQ (reference sequence). Here the CDR3 DNA reads TGTGCCAGCAGCTACTCAGGGTCACAGGGCTATGGCTACACCTTC. Its protein product is CASSYSGSQGYGYTF.

This clone was seen just once. The rearrangement links TRBV6-6 to TRBJ2-2, with 7 bases matching TRBD2. CDR1 and CDR2 from the germline V gene are MNHNY and SVGAGI (reference sequence). The V segment lost 6 bases and the J segment 0 bases; nucleotides outside the gene matches: 1. CDR3 length equals 14 residues. The chain's CDR3 is CASRTSSNTGELFF. The CDR3 DNA is TGTGCCAGCAGGACTAGCTCGAACACCGGGGAGCTGTTTTTT.

The chain uses TRBV5-6 and TRBJ2-1; 7 bases are a match to TRBD1. V dropped 4 bases and J dropped 4; count of bases not matched to a gene: 8. This CDR3 has 15 amino acids. Germline CDR1 reads SGHDT; CDR2 reads YYEEEE. DNA of the CDR3: TGTGCCAGCAGCCCCCCCGGGACAGAGTACAATGAGCAGTTCTTC. Amino acid sequence: CASSPPGTEYNEQFF.

This chain connects TRBV30 to TRBJ2-1; 9 bases align to TRBD2. V lost 1 base to trimming and J lost 9 bases; unmatched junction nucleotides: 7. The CDR3 sequence is 14 residues long. CDR1 and CDR2 (germline): GTSNPN, SVGIG (reference sequence). CDR3 coding DNA: TGTGCCTGGAGTGATCTAGCGGGATGGGGTGAGCAGTTCTTC. Protein sequence: CAWSDLAGWGEQFF.

The chain joins TRBV29-1 to TRBJ2-1; the match to TRBD2 covers 16 bases. CDR3 length: 13 residues. Germline CDR1 reads SQVTM; CDR2 reads ANQGSEA. V gave up 7 bases and J gave up 7 bases; unmatched junction bases: 1. The CDR3 here is CSAGLAGGNEQFF. The CDR3 bases are TGCAGCGCGGGACTAGCGGGAGGGAATGAGCAGTTCTTC.

The chain has TRBV11-2 and TRBJ1-3; D remains ambiguous. CDR3 size: 19 residues. V gave up 0 bases and J gave up 2 bases, with 20 bases separating them. Germline-derived CDR1 and CDR2 are SGHAT and FQNNGV. CDR3 region: CASSLERMSRVEAGNTIYF. CDR3 sequence (DNA): TGTGCCAGCAGCTTAGAGAGGATGTCCCGGGTAGAGGCTGGAAACACCATATATTTT.

This chain uses TRBV10-3 with TRBJ1-5, with D possibly matching TRBD1 (5 bases). This CDR3 has 15 residues. Germline CDR1 and CDR2: ENHRY and SYGVKD. V gave up 0 bases and J gave up 7 bases, with 13 bases separating them. The CDR3 loop is CAISESQGQGQPQHF. The CDR3 nucleotides read TGTGCCATCAGTGAGTCGCAGGGTCAGGGACAGCCCCAGCATTTT.

A single count supports this clone. The rearrangement links TRBV5-1 to TRBJ2-5; perhaps TRBD2 as D (5 bases). The germline V and J ends were trimmed by 5 bases and 3 bases, with 11 bases remaining between them. Germline loops: CDR1 SGHRS, CDR2 YFSETQ. There are 13 residues in the CDR3. Here the CDR3 DNA reads TGCGCCAGCAGTATAGGAGCGGAAGAGACCCAGTACTTC. It encodes CASSIGAEETQYF.